A selection of T cell receptor beta chains follows, all from one sample in a study of T cell clonotyping in hematopoietic cell transplantation. The data were produced by immunoSEQ multiplex PCR, yet TCRdb's version contains in-frame clones alone and is incomplete. The sample records under 11,000 clones, 92% being singletons. Sequences were derived from peripheral blood mononuclear cells, sampled before stem cell transplant. The receptor set was obtained from a woman aged 40 to 50 with acute myeloid leukemia. Some clones in this sample may be carry-over from other donors' samples. CDR3s include the opening cysteine and the closing phenylalanine or tryptophan. A D gene is named only where the DNA matches it firmly. The size field is filled for only some rows; it gives once, few, many or a size class.

v_gene: TRBV15
j_gene: TRBJ1-1
d_gene: TRBD1
abundance: once
CDR3nt: TGTGCCACCAGCAGTTGGCAGGGGGCCTTGAACACTGAAGCTTTCTTT
CDR3aa: CATSSWQGALNTEAFF

v_gene: TRBV15
j_gene: TRBJ1-4
d_gene: NA
abundance: once
CDR3nt: TGTGCCACCAGCAGAGAACCTTTAGAGGGGTATAATGAAAAACTGTTTTTT
CDR3aa: CATSREPLEGYNEKLFF

v_gene: TRBV16
j_gene: TRBJ1-1
d_gene: NA
abundance: NA
CDR3nt: TGTGCCAGCAGCATAGATTTATGGGGTGCTGAAGCTTTCTTT
CDR3aa: CASSIDLWGAEAFF

v_gene: TRBV28
j_gene: TRBJ1-2
d_gene: NA
abundance: NA
CDR3nt: TGTGCCAGCAGTCCTCAGATGGCGGTTGGTGGCTACACCTTC
CDR3aa: CASSPQMAVGGYTF

v_gene: TRBV18
j_gene: TRBJ2-7
d_gene: TRBD1
abundance: NA
CDR3nt: TGTGCCAGCTCACCGAGATATCCGGGACAGGATTCCTACGAGCAGTACTTC
CDR3aa: CASSPRYPGQDSYEQYF

v_gene: TRBV9
j_gene: TRBJ2-7
d_gene: TRBD1
abundance: NA
CDR3nt: TGTGCCAGCAGTTACCGGGACAGGGAAAAGCAGTACTTC
CDR3aa: CASSYRDREKQYF

v_gene: TRBV7-2
j_gene: TRBJ1-1
d_gene: NA
abundance: NA
CDR3nt: TGTGCCAGCAGCTCCCGGGGGGGGATGAACACTGAAGCTTTCTTT
CDR3aa: CASSSRGGMNTEAFF

v_gene: TRBV30
j_gene: TRBJ2-7
d_gene: NA
abundance: NA
CDR3nt: TGTGCCTGGACCGTGGGGCTTCCGAGCTACGAGCAGTACTTC
CDR3aa: CAWTVGLPSYEQYF

v_gene: TRBV5-1
j_gene: TRBJ2-7
d_gene: NA
abundance: NA
CDR3nt: TGCGCCAGCAGCTTGGGGCAGGGGTCCTACGAGCAGTACTTC
CDR3aa: CASSLGQGSYEQYF

v_gene: TRBV7-7
j_gene: TRBJ2-1
d_gene: TRBD2
abundance: once
CDR3nt: TGTGCCAGCAGCTTGGGACTAGCGGGAGTTGGTAATGAGCAGTTCTTC
CDR3aa: CASSLGLAGVGNEQFF

v_gene: TRBV2
j_gene: TRBJ1-1
d_gene: NA
abundance: NA
CDR3nt: TGTGCCAGCAGTGAAAATATTATTCTGGAAGCTTTCTTT
CDR3aa: CASSENIILEAFF

v_gene: TRBV25-1
j_gene: TRBJ2-7
d_gene: TRBD1
abundance: once
CDR3nt: TGTGCCAGCAGCCACAGGGGCCCCTACGAGCAGTACTTC
CDR3aa: CASSHRGPYEQYF

v_gene: TRBV2
j_gene: TRBJ1-5
d_gene: NA
abundance: few
CDR3nt: TGTGCCAGCAGTGTGTTCCGGCAGCCCCAGCATTTT
CDR3aa: CASSVFRQPQHF

v_gene: TRBV2
j_gene: TRBJ2-7
d_gene: TRBD2
abundance: NA
CDR3nt: TGTGCCAGCAGTGGCCAGACTAGCGGGAGCTCCTACGAGCAGTACTTC
CDR3aa: CASSGQTSGSSYEQYF

v_gene: TRBV4-3
j_gene: TRBJ2-1
d_gene: NA
abundance: NA
CDR3nt: TGCGCCAGCAGCCACCCGGGAGCGTCCTACAATGAGCAGTTCTTC
CDR3aa: CASSHPGASYNEQFF

v_gene: TRBV6-4
j_gene: TRBJ1-1
d_gene: NA
abundance: NA
CDR3nt: TGTGCCAGCACCCGGACCCATCCGAACACTGAAGCTTTCTTT
CDR3aa: CASTRTHPNTEAFF

v_gene: TRBV5-1
j_gene: TRBJ2-7
d_gene: TRBD1
abundance: NA
CDR3nt: TGCGCCAGCAGCATACCGGCTGGGACAGGGGGCTTCGAGCAGTACTTC
CDR3aa: CASSIPAGTGGFEQYF

v_gene: TRBV18
j_gene: TRBJ1-1
d_gene: NA
abundance: NA
CDR3nt: TGTGCCAGCTCACATACAGGGATGAACACTGAAGCTTTCTTT
CDR3aa: CASSHTGMNTEAFF

v_gene: TRBV5-1
j_gene: TRBJ1-1
d_gene: TRBD1
abundance: NA
CDR3nt: TGCGCCAGCAGGGACAGGGGGCGAGGGAACACTGAAGCTTTCTTT
CDR3aa: CASRDRGRGNTEAFF

v_gene: TRBV5-5
j_gene: TRBJ2-7
d_gene: TRBD2
abundance: few
CDR3nt: TGTGCCAGCAGCTTGGGTGGCGGGAGGGAGCAGTACTTC
CDR3aa: CASSLGGGREQYF

v_gene: TRBV7-3
j_gene: TRBJ2-2
d_gene: NA
abundance: NA
CDR3nt: TGTGCCAGCAGCTTATACCCGGGACTCACGAACACCGGGGAGCTGTTTTTT
CDR3aa: CASSLYPGLTNTGELFF

v_gene: TRBV19
j_gene: TRBJ2-7
d_gene: TRBD2
abundance: NA
CDR3nt: TGTGCCAGTAGTCTGGCTAGCGGGGCCTTAGGGGAGCAGTACTTC
CDR3aa: CASSLASGALGEQYF

v_gene: TRBV27
j_gene: TRBJ2-3
d_gene: NA
abundance: once
CDR3nt: TGTGCCAGCAGTTTCAGGTTCGCAGATACGCAGTATTTT
CDR3aa: CASSFRFADTQYF

v_gene: TRBV27
j_gene: TRBJ2-7
d_gene: NA
abundance: NA
CDR3nt: TGTGCCAGCGGGGACACAGGGATCCACGAGCAGTACTTC
CDR3aa: CASGDTGIHEQYF

v_gene: TRBV19
j_gene: TRBJ2-1
d_gene: TRBD2
abundance: NA
CDR3nt: TGTGCCAGTAACAAAGCATCCTTGGCGGGAGGGTCTGATGAGCAGTTCTTC
CDR3aa: CASNKASLAGGSDEQFF

v_gene: TRBV7-2
j_gene: TRBJ2-7
d_gene: NA
abundance: NA
CDR3nt: TGTGCCAGCAGCTTAGCTTTAGGGCAGGGTAGCTACGAGCAGTACTTC
CDR3aa: CASSLALGQGSYEQYF

v_gene: TRBV19
j_gene: TRBJ2-1
d_gene: NA
abundance: NA
CDR3nt: TGTGCCAGTAGTATCGCAACTACGAACAATGAGCAGTTCTTC
CDR3aa: CASSIATTNNEQFF

v_gene: TRBV19
j_gene: TRBJ2-7
d_gene: TRBD1
abundance: once
CDR3nt: TGTGCCAGTAGTAATAGGTTTGGACAGGGAGACATCTTC
CDR3aa: CASSNRFGQGDIF

v_gene: TRBV11-1
j_gene: TRBJ1-3
d_gene: TRBD1
abundance: NA
CDR3nt: TGTGCCAGCAGCTCCTCAGGGGGAAGTGGAAACACCATATATTTT
CDR3aa: CASSSSGGSGNTIYF

v_gene: TRBV6-1
j_gene: TRBJ1-4
d_gene: NA
abundance: NA
CDR3nt: TGTGCCAGCAGTGAAAGGGACGGAACGCCGAGGAAGGAAAAACTGTTTTTT
CDR3aa: CASSERDGTPRKEKLFF